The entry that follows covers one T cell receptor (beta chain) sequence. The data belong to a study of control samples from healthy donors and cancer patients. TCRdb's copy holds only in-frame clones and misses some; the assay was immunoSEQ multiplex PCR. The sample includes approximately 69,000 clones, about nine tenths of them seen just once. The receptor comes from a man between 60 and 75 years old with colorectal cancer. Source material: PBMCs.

CDR3 nucleotide sequence: TGTGCCAGTAGTTTTGAGGGGGGCAGGGTAAACACTGAAGCTTTCTTT. Its translation is CASSFEGGRVNTEAFF. The genes are TRBV19 and TRBJ1-1; a possible D gene is TRBD1 (6 bases). The CDR3 spans 16 residues. V lost 5 bases, J lost 2 bases, and 18 bases lay in between. CDR1 is LNHDA, CDR2 SQIVND, per germline (reference sequence). Supplemented by reference TRBV19 and TRBJ1-1, the full variable domain reads DGGITQSPKYLFRKEGQNVTLSCEQNLNHDAMYWYRQDPGQGLRLIYYSQIVNDFQKGDIAEGYSVSREKKESFPLTVTSAQKNPTAFYLCASSFEGGRVNTEAFFGQGTRLTVV.